This T cell receptor (beta chain) was sequenced in a study of cytomegalovirus exposure and HLA in healthy donors. Background on the study: The roughly 120 validation repertoires matched the 500 to 750 first-cohort repertoires in platform, a later analysis reported. Whole-study results and caveats: Under in vitro conditions, a few CMV-associated chains were confirmed as specific for CMV antigens.

The germline CDR1 and CDR2 sequences are SGHRS and YFSETQ. This CDR3 spans 15 amino acids. V was shortened by 6 bases and J by 7 bases, with 23 bases between the two germline ends. TCRdb's table, derived via immunoSEQ multiplex PCR, lists solely in-frame clones and lacks some. The sample carries 60,000 to 90,000 clones, approximately 94% recorded once. Separate from the approximately 700-subject first cohort was the approximately 130-subject validation cohort, to which the donors belonged. Points on this clone: The antigen remains undetermined.

This chain connects TRBV5-1 to TRBJ2-7; weak D call: TRBD2 (5 bases). The sequenced sample was PBMCs. This clonotype was sampled from a woman aged 18-29 years in good health and CMV-seronegative. The CDR3 DNA reads TGCGCCAGCACCCCCGACGCCGGGGTTGTAGGAGAGCAGTACTTC. This gives the protein CASTPDAGVVGEQYF.